These T cell receptor beta chains were read from a single sample in a study of OX40 agonist ivuxolimab in advanced cancers. The repertoire was sequenced with immunoSEQ multiplex PCR; TCRdb's copy has only in-frame clones and lacks some. Among roughly 64,000 clones listed, 91% were seen once. The starting material was CD4+ or CD8+ T cells sorted from blood, obtained in a trial of the OX40 agonist ivuxolimab. Receptor source: an adult with an advanced solid tumor such as melanoma, head and neck, liver or kidney cancer. Both conserved end residues are part of each CDR3. Each record gives: D gene, J gene, V gene, clone size, CDR3 DNA, CDR3 protein. The D gene is left open where the match is weak. Expanded clones are given a class, and other clones once, few, many or no size at all.

TRBD2,TRBJ2-2,TRBV9,NA,TGTGCCAGCACTAGCGGGACGAACACCGGGGAGCTGTTTTTT,CASTSGTNTGELFF
TRBD1,TRBJ1-2,TRBV5-5,NA,TGTGCCAGCAGCCACCGGACAGGATCGGGCTACACCTTC,CASSHRTGSGYTF
NA,TRBJ2-1,TRBV9,NA,TGTGCCAGCAGCGACCTAACAAAGGCCCCCTCCAATGAGCAGTTCTTC,CASSDLTKAPSNEQFF
TRBD1,TRBJ2-7,TRBV11-3,NA,TGTGCCAGCAGCTTCCATGGGGACAGGGGCTCCTACGAGCAGTACTTC,CASSFHGDRGSYEQYF
NA,TRBJ2-7,TRBV19,NA,TGTGCCAGTAGTTGGCAGGGTGACTCCTACGAGCAGTACTTC,CASSWQGDSYEQYF
TRBD1,TRBJ1-2,TRBV10-3,NA,TGTGCCATCAGTGAGTCGTTGGGATCAATACTTATGTTCGCTGGACAGGCCTTCCCTTATGGCTACACCTTC,CAISESLGSILMFAGQAFPYGYTF
NA,TRBJ1-1,TRBV19,NA,TGTGCCAGTACAGCAGCTCGCGCGGGGACTGAAGCTTTCTTT,CASTAARAGTEAFF
TRBD1,TRBJ2-2,TRBV10-3,NA,TGTGCCATCAGCCTCGACAGGGCTCGCGGGACCGGGGAGCTGTTTTTT,CAISLDRARGTGELFF
NA,TRBJ1-2,TRBV19,NA,TGTGCTGCCGCCGAGACTAACTATGGCTACACCTTC,CAAAETNYGYTF
NA,TRBJ2-5,TRBV11-3,NA,TGTGCCAGCAGCTTAGGCGGTATGGGAGAGACCCAGTACTTC,CASSLGGMGETQYF
TRBD2,TRBJ2-1,TRBV6-6,once,TGTGCCAGCAGTTACCCGGGACTAGCGGGAGTCAATGAGCAGTTCTTC,CASSYPGLAGVNEQFF
TRBD1,TRBJ1-2,TRBV9,NA,TGTGCCAGCAGCCCTGGGGGACAGGCTAACTATGGCTACACCTTC,CASSPGGQANYGYTF
NA,TRBJ1-5,TRBV2,once,TGTGCCAGCAGTGTGTTGTTTCAGCCCCAGCATTTT,CASSVLFQPQHF
TRBD1,TRBJ2-3,TRBV2,NA,TGTGCCAGCTCACGGTCGACACAGGGGAGCGATACGCAGTATTTT,CASSRSTQGSDTQYF
NA,TRBJ1-1,TRBV27,once,TGTGCCAGCAGTAGACCCACGGGGCTGGCTTTCTTT,CASSRPTGLAFF
TRBD2,TRBJ2-4,TRBV5-1,NA,TGCGCCAGCAGCTTTAACCCTAGCGGAACCAAAAACATTCAGTACTTC,CASSFNPSGTKNIQYF
TRBD1,TRBJ1-3,TRBV19,NA,TGTGCCAGTAAGGACAGGGGCACTGGAAACACCATATATTTT,CASKDRGTGNTIYF
NA,TRBJ2-3,TRBV5-1,NA,TGCGCCAGCACAAATCCCAGTTTTGATACGCAGTATTTT,CASTNPSFDTQYF
NA,TRBJ2-3,TRBV7-2,NA,TGTGCCAGCAGCTTAGTGTCTTTGCCGGAGGATACGCAGTATTTT,CASSLVSLPEDTQYF
NA,TRBJ2-3,TRBV6-1,NA,TGTGCCAGCAGTGAAGCAACGCCAGGACTGACAGATACGCAGTATTTT,CASSEATPGLTDTQYF
NA,TRBJ2-2,TRBV5-1,NA,TGCGCCAGCAGCCCCCAGGGGCTTGGCACCGGGGAGCTGTTTTTT,CASSPQGLGTGELFF
NA,TRBJ2-1,TRBV7-9,NA,TGTGCCAGCATTTTTACCGGGTCCAATGAGCAGTTCTTC,CASIFTGSNEQFF
TRBD1,TRBJ1-3,TRBV14,NA,TGTGCCAGCAGCAAACGGACAGGGTCTGGAAACACCATATATTTT,CASSKRTGSGNTIYF
NA,TRBJ1-6,TRBV4-1,few,TGCGCCAGCAGCCACCAGGGACCCCGCTTTTTAGGTTCACCCCTCCACTTT,CASSHQGPRFLGSPLHF
TRBD1,TRBJ2-2,TRBV5-1,few,TGCGCCAGCAGCTTCTCCCAGGGGGCGGACACCGGGGAGCTGTTTTTT,CASSFSQGADTGELFF
NA,TRBJ2-7,TRBV6-1,NA,TGTGCCAGCAATAACCGGGACACCCTCTCCTACGAGCAGTACTTC,CASNNRDTLSYEQYF
NA,TRBJ2-3,TRBV5-1,NA,TGCGCCAGCAGCAGAACGACAGGGAGGCACACAGATACGCAGTATTTT,CASSRTTGRHTDTQYF
TRBD1,TRBJ2-6,TRBV4-3,once,TGCGCCAGCAGCCCGACCGGGACAGACAATCTCGGCTCTGGGGCCAACGTCCTGACTTTC,CASSPTGTDNLGSGANVLTF
NA,TRBJ1-2,TRBV10-1,NA,TGCGCCAGCAGTGAGAAGCCCAAGAACTATGGCTACACCTTC,CASSEKPKNYGYTF
NA,TRBJ2-7,TRBV6-5,NA,TGTGCCAGCAGAAGGGGAGACAGGATTACATACGAGCAGTACTTC,CASRRGDRITYEQYF
NA,TRBJ1-5,TRBV19,NA,TGTGCCAGTAGTACTAGGACTAGCAATCAGCCCCAGCATTTT,CASSTRTSNQPQHF
NA,TRBJ2-1,TRBV30,NA,TGTGCCTGGATGGGGGGCCCACTAGTGAGCTATGAGCAGTTCTTC,CAWMGGPLVSYEQFF
TRBD2,TRBJ2-7,TRBV7-9,NA,TGTGCCAGCAGCTTAATCAGGCTAGCGGGAGGGCCTTTCGAGCAGTACTTC,CASSLIRLAGGPFEQYF
TRBD2,TRBJ2-1,TRBV27,NA,TGTGCCAGCAGCAGACTAGCGGGAGCTGCCAATGAGCAGTTCTTC,CASSRLAGAANEQFF
TRBD1,TRBJ1-2,TRBV12-5,few,TGTGCTAGTGGTGGCAGGGGGCTGGGGGACTATGGCTACACCTTC,CASGGRGLGDYGYTF
TRBD2,TRBJ2-7,TRBV7-2,NA,TGTGCCAGCAGCGTTCCGTTAGCGGGAGGGGTGGACGAGCAGTACTTC,CASSVPLAGGVDEQYF
NA,TRBJ1-1,TRBV29-1,NA,TGCAGCGTCAGGGCCCAGGGAAGGGGCACTGAAGCTTTCTTT,CSVRAQGRGTEAFF
NA,TRBJ1-1,TRBV6-6,NA,TGTGCCAGCAGTTACGGCAGACACCTGAACACTGAAGCTTTCTTT,CASSYGRHLNTEAFF
TRBD1,TRBJ2-4,TRBV7-2,NA,TGTGCCAGCAGCCCCGGGACAGGTTCCGCCAAAAACATTCAGTACTTC,CASSPGTGSAKNIQYF
NA,TRBJ1-1,TRBV19,NA,TGTGCCAGTATCAGGGGAAATATGCAAAAGGCTTTCTTT,CASIRGNMQKAFF
NA,TRBJ2-1,TRBV7-9,few,TGTGCCAGCAGCCAGAGGTACGGGCAGGCCTTCTTC,CASSQRYGQAFF
TRBD2,TRBJ2-7,TRBV5-1,once,TGCGCCAGCAGCTTGGGAGGGACTAGCGGAAACTACGAGCAGTACTTC,CASSLGGTSGNYEQYF
NA,TRBJ1-3,TRBV7-9,NA,TGTGCCAGCAGAGACAGGAGTACTGGAAACACCATATATTTT,CASRDRSTGNTIYF
TRBD1,TRBJ1-2,TRBV4-2,NA,TGTGCCAGCAGCCAAGGACAGGGAATAGAGGGCTACACCTTC,CASSQGQGIEGYTF
NA,TRBJ2-3,TRBV11-3,NA,TGTGCCAGCAGCGCGGTTGCGGGGCCTAGCACAGATACGCAGTATTTT,CASSAVAGPSTDTQYF
TRBD1,TRBJ2-7,TRBV4-2,NA,TGTGCCAGCAGCCAAGAACGACAGGGGAGGTACGAGCAGTACTTC,CASSQERQGRYEQYF
NA,TRBJ1-2,TRBV7-8,NA,TGTGCCAGCAGCTTAGATAACTATGGCTACACCTTC,CASSLDNYGYTF
TRBD2,TRBJ2-7,TRBV19,NA,TGTGCCAGTAGTATTGGGACTATGGATACCTACGAGCAGTACTTC,CASSIGTMDTYEQYF
NA,TRBJ2-1,TRBV9,NA,TGTGCCAGCAGCCCCAAGGGACCCTCCTACAATGAGCAGTTCTTC,CASSPKGPSYNEQFF
NA,TRBJ2-2,TRBV23-1,NA,TGCGCCAGCAGTCAAATTATCTGGTGCAGGACGAACACCGGGGAGCTGTTTTTT,CASSQIIWCRTNTGELFF